The present T cell receptor beta chain was sequenced within a study of graft-versus-host responses after intestinal transplantation. The protocol was immunoSEQ multiplex PCR, while the TCRdb copy is restricted to in-frame clones and leaves out a portion. Here the sample spans about 96,000 clones, around nine tenths being singletons. Germline lookup yields CDR1 SGHRS and CDR2 YFSETQ. CDR3 length: 15 amino acids. V dropped 3 bases and J dropped 3; count of bases not matched to a gene: 9. Notes on this clone: Its target is unknown.

This receptor was taken from a human donor who received an intestinal transplant. The chain couples TRBV5-1 to TRBJ2-7, with 7 bases matching TRBD2. The sequenced sample was unstimulated CD4+ T cells sorted from spleen or lymph node cells, obtained before intestinal transplant. CDR3 residues: CASSWIGTIDYEQYF. In DNA form, the CDR3 reads TGCGCCAGCAGCTGGATCGGGACTATCGACTACGAGCAGTACTTC.